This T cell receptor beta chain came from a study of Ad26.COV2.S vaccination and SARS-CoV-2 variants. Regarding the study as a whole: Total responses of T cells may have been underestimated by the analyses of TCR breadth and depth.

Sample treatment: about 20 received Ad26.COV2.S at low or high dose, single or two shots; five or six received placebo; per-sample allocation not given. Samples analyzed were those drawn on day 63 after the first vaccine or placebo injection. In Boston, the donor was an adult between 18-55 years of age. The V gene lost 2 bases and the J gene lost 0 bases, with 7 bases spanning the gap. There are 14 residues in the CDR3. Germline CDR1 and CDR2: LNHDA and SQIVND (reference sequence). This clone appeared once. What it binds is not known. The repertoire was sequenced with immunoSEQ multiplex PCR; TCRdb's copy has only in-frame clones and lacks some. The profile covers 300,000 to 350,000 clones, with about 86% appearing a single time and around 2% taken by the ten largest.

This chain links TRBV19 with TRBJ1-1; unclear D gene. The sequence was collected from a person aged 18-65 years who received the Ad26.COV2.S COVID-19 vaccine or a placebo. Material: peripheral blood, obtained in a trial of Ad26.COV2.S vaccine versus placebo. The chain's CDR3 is CASSISRLNTEAFF. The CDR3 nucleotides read TGTGCCAGTAGTATAAGCAGGCTGAACACTGAAGCTTTCTTT.